This T cell receptor (beta chain) was documented in a study of T cell responses to AZD1222 COVID-19 vaccine. Method: immunoSEQ multiplex PCR; TCRdb's copy keeps in-frame clones and lacks some. The sample comprises about 100,000 clones, 85% to 90% of which are singletons, and around 17% rests with the top ten. Germline CDR1 is SGHRS and CDR2 is YFSETQ. V lost 4 bases to trimming and J lost 4 bases; unmatched junction nucleotides: 6. The CDR3 loop spans 15 amino acids. The sequencing used peripheral blood, collected on day 0 of AZD1222 vaccination. This chain links TRBV5-1 with TRBJ2-3, with TRBD1 identical over 10 bases. The receptor's source is an adult in good health. CDR3: CASSGTGDPSDTQYF. CDR3 nucleotides: TGCGCCAGCAGCGGGACAGGGGACCCCTCAGATACGCAGTATTTT.